This T cell receptor beta chain was sequenced during a study of response to subunit inactivated influenza vaccine listed by TCRdb under 2018. Some background on the complete study: Deep quantitative profiling of the T cell receptor repertoire was used in the study to follow responses to a trivalent subunit inactivated influenza vaccine. Overall study results and their limits: The authors suggested that each seasonal influenza vaccination may recruit only a limited number of new T cells.

Library generation was performed with RT-PCR. The sequencer was an Illumina HiSeq 2500. The raw public reads went through TCRdb reprocessing: fastp at Q25, MiXCR clone calling, in-frame beta chains kept. A single entry per CDR3 protein holds the most common genes and DNA from its merged rows. This sample lists 800,000 to 1,000,000 distinct CDR3 sequences; around 20% were detected once. The leading ten clones occupy roughly 10% of the sample. Comments on this clonotype: No cognate antigen has been identified for it. Qualities for individual bases were not recorded, and no much larger clone is one base off.

From V the trimming removes 8 bases and from J it removes 7 bases, while the gene matches leave 7 bases of the junction unaccounted for. CDR1 and CDR2 (WNHNN, SYGVQD) derive from the germline V gene (reference sequence). The CDR3 runs 12 amino acids, cysteine and phenylalanine included. The read is trimmed to its CDR3 DNA, 36 bases read in frame from base 1. The receptor's source is a man aged 50 to 59 who received an inactivated influenza vaccine. Donor details come from another sample of the same person, matched by shared clones. The sequence links TRBV10-1 to TRBJ2-7, and 8 bases in between align with TRBD1. Source: PBMCs from blood, taken around 5 days after vaccination. The bases are TGCGCCAGCGGTCAACAGGGGGGTGAGCAGTACTTC. This codes for CASGQQGGEQYF.